This paragraph reports one T cell receptor beta chain. This sample stems from a study of blood T cell repertoires in COVID-19. Overall study: From T cells, B-cell-depleted T cells, or PBMCs came the material, which was cDNA or gDNA.

This CDR3 spans 12 amino acids. V lost 5 bases to trimming and J lost 6 bases; unmatched junction nucleotides: 0. Per germline, CDR1 SNHLY and CDR2 FYNNEI. TCRdb keeps only in-frame clones here, not all; method: immunoSEQ multiplex PCR. Of about 120,000 clones in the sample, 86% were seen once. This chain joins TRBV2 and TRBJ2-2; TRBD1 matches at 7 bases. The TCR comes from a man in his forties with acute or convalescent COVID-19. Sequencing used peripheral blood. The CDR3 protein is CASSTGAGELFF. The CDR3 DNA is TGTGCCAGCAGTACAGGGGCCGGGGAGCTGTTTTTT.